This TCR beta chain was sequenced in a study of PD-1 blockade in classical Hodgkin lymphoma. Some clones are missing from TCRdb's copy, which holds only in-frame ones; the method was immunoSEQ multiplex PCR. The sample consists of 15,000 to 20,000 clones, around 90% of them appearing once. Findings of the study overall: According to reports, newly diagnosed patients had lower baseline TCR diversity than healthy donors, and relapsed/refractory patients had lower baseline TCR diversity still. Undefined causes, possibly disease activity or prior therapy, underlie the repertoire differences.

The time point is: cycle 4 day 1 (C4D1), after 6 weeks of nivolumab. Exposure to brentuximab vedotin varied, and each patient had relapsed following autologous stem cell transplantation. The investigators isolated CD8+ T cells from thawed PBMCs using magnetic negative selection. Concerning this clone itself: Its antigen is not identified.

The length of the CDR3 is 14 residues. V lost 4 bases and J 0 bases, leaving 10 bases between the germline ends. CDR1 is SQVTM and CDR2 is ANQGSEA in the germline V gene. This rearrangement joins TRBV29-1 to TRBJ2-4; tentatively, D is TRBD1 or TRBD2 (5 bases each). The sequence was collected from a human donor with classical Hodgkin lymphoma. The sequencing here drew on CD8+ T cells from blood, taken before the fourth cycle of nivolumab. CDR3 protein: CSVVGTGAKNIQYF. The CDR3 region has the DNA TGCAGCGTTGTTGGGACCGGAGCCAAAAACATTCAGTACTTC.